The TCR beta chain under discussion was sequenced for a study of OX40 agonist ivuxolimab in advanced cancers. Concerning the study at large: Ivuxolimab, which targeted the costimulatory receptor OX40 (CD134), was an agonistic, fully human IgG2 monoclonal antibody. Intravenous ivuxolimab was administered to patients every 2 weeks at six dose levels: 0.01, 0.1, 0.3, 1.5, 3 and 10 mg/kg. Among the roughly 52 dose-escalation patients, about 19 had hepatocellular carcinoma, around 15 melanoma, 9 renal cell carcinoma and 9 head and neck cancer. In the dose-escalation cohort, 70% to 85% of patients were male, and the mean age was around 60 years, with a range of about 23 to 90. Prior anti-PD-1, anti-PD-L1 or anti-CTLA-4 therapy was permitted, and 40% of dose-escalation patients had received checkpoint inhibitors. Three dose-escalation patients achieved partial responses, one with hepatocellular carcinoma and two with cutaneous melanoma. The purpose of peripheral TCRbeta sequencing was to test whether ivuxolimab changed TCR sequence diversity and led to clonal T-cell expansion. The paper reports the monotherapy dose-escalation portion (N = 52 patients) of the phase I ivuxolimab trial.

Genomic DNA was isolated from the sorted cells so that the TCRbeta CDR3 region could be sequenced. The immunoSEQ Assay was used for sequencing of TCRbeta CDR3 regions. Sourced from immuneACCESS, this table was stored by TCRdb with only in-frame sequences that have V and J called. A share of the clones is absent; for the studies checked, an unresolved V gene accounts for under half, and the remainder has no known explanation. The sample table shows fewer than 65,000 clones, and about nine tenths are seen once. The ten largest clones capture approximately 2% of the sample. The CDR3 spans 12 residues, from the cysteine through the phenylalanine. Of the read, only the CDR3 DNA is kept; its 36 bases are in frame from base 1. The germline V gene specifies KGHSH as CDR1 and LQKENI as CDR2. V loses 2 bases, J loses 5 bases, and the germline ends lie 6 bases apart. Points on this clone: Its specific antigen is unknown. One base away there is no much larger clone; base qualities are not given.

The full study reports these points: The antigen specificity of the clonally expanded peripheral T cells was not determined. Clonal expansion of both CD4+ and CD8+ blood T cells was observed from baseline to week 6 at doses 0.1 to 3.0 mg/kg. After ivuxolimab, more expanded clones were found on average in CD8+ T cells than in CD4+ T cells. In partial responders in the 0.1-3.0 mg/kg groups, normalized peripheral clonal expansion was found to be among the lowest, especially among CD8+ T cells. Low levels of normalized T-cell clonal expansion were also seen in some patients who did not respond.

Patients with autoimmune disease history or receiving systemic immunosuppression were excluded from the trial. Peripheral blood for TCR sequencing was drawn from every dose cohort at baseline, at cycle 4 day 1 and at cycle 7 day 1. Samples came from an open-label, multicenter, first-in-human phase I dose-escalation trial of ivuxolimab. Adults with locally advanced or metastatic melanoma, renal cell carcinoma, hepatocellular carcinoma or head and neck squamous cell carcinoma were enrolled in the trial. Before TCR sequencing, CD4+ T cells and CD8+ T cells from peripheral blood were sorted into separate populations.

The chain is made from TRBV18 and TRBJ1-2; too little of a D gene remains to name it. This receptor was taken from an adult with an advanced solid tumor such as melanoma, head and neck, liver or kidney cancer. The sequenced sample was CD4+ or CD8+ T cells sorted from blood, obtained in a trial of the OX40 agonist ivuxolimab. The CDR3 region has the sequence CASSPGPYGYTF. The nucleotide sequence reads as follows: TGTGCCAGCTCACCAGGGCCGTATGGCTACACCTTC.